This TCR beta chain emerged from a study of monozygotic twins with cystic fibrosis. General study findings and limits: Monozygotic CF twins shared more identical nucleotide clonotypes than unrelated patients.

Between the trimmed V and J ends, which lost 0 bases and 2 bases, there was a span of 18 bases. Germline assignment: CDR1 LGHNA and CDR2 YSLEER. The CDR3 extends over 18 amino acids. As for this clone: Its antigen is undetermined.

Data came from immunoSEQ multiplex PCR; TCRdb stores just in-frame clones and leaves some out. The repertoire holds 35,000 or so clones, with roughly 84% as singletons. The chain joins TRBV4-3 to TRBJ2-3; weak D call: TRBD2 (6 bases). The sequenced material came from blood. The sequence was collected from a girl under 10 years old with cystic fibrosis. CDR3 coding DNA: TGCGCCAGCAGCCAAGAGGGGGGAGTTTGGGGCCTCACAGATACGCAGTATTTT. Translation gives CASSQEGGVWGLTDTQYF.